This T cell receptor (beta chain) stems from a study of cytomegalovirus exposure and HLA in healthy donors. For this clone: What it binds is not known.

Overall study findings and caveats: TCR clusters originating in the first cohort tended to co-occur in the roughly 120 validation repertoires, according to a later analysis.

TCRdb keeps only in-frame clones here, not all; method: immunoSEQ multiplex PCR. The data hold some 290,000 clones, with roughly 87% observed a single time. The CDR3 is 14 residues long. J was trimmed by 3 bases and V by 5 bases; bases with no gene match: 5. The germline V gene encodes CDR1 SGHRS and CDR2 YFSETQ. The rearrangement links TRBV5-1 to TRBJ2-7, with 10 bases identical to TRBD1. Material: PBMCs. The clonotype originates from a man aged 25 to 40 in good health and CMV-seronegative. CDR3 amino acids: CASSRDRGDYEQYF. The CDR3 bases are TGCGCCAGCAGTAGGGACAGGGGAGACTACGAGCAGTACTTC.